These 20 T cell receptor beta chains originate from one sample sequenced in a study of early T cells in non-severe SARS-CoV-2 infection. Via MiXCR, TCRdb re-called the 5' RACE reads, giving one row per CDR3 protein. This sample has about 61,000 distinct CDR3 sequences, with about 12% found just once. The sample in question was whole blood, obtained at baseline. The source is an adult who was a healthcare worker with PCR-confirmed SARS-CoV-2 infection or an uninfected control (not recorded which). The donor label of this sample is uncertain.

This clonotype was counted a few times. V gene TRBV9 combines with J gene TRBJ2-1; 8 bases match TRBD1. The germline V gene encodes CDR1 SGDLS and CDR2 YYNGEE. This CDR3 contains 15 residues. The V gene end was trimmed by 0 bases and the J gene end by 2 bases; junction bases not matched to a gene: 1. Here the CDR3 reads CASSVGQGTYNEQFF. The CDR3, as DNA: TGTGCCAGCAGCGTAGGACAGGGGACCTACAATGAGCAGTTCTTC. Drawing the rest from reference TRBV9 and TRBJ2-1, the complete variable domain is DSGVTQTPKHLITATGQRVTLRCSPRSGDLSVYWYQQSLDQGLQFLIQYYNGEERAKGNILERFSAQQFPDLHSELNLSSLELGDSALYFCASSVGQGTYNEQFFGPGTRLTVL.

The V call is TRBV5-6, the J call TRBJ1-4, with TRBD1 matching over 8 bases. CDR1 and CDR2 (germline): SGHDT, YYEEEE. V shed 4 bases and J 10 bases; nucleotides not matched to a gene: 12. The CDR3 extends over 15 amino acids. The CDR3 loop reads CASSTQTGEDGKLFF. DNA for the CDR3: TGTGCCAGCAGCACCCAGACAGGGGAGGATGGAAAACTGTTTTTT. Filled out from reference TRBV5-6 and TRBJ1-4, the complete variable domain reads DAGVTQSPTHLIKTRGQQVTLRCSPKSGHDTVSWYQQALGQGPQFIFQYYEEEERQRGNFPDRFSGHQFPNYSSELNVNALLLGDSALYLCASSTQTGEDGKLFFGSGTQLSVL.

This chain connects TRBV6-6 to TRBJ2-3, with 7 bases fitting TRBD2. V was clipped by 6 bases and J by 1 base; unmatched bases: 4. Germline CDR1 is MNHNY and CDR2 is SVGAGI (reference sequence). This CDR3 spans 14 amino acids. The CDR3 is CASSRGRGTDTQYF. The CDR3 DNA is TGTGCCAGCAGCCGGGGGAGGGGCACAGATACGCAGTATTTT.

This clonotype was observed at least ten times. CDR3 loop: CSASVWREIGAFF. The CDR3 DNA sequence: TGCAGTGCTTCAGTTTGGCGGGAGATAGGAGCTTTCTTT. The rearrangement joins TRBV20-1 to TRBJ1-1; D is ambiguous. The CDR3 has 13 amino acids. Germline V gene data show CDR1 as DFQATT and CDR2 as SNEGSKA (reference sequence). Trimming shortened V by 5 bases and J by 10 bases, and 20 bases separated the two germline ends.

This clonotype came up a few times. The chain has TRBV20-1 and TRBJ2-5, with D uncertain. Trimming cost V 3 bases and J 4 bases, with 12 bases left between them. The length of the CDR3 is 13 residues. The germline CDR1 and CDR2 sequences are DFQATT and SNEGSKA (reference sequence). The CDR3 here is CSASLSIAETQYF. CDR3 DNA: TGCAGTGCTAGTCTGTCTATAGCAGAGACCCAGTACTTC.

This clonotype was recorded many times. CDR3 region: CAISESVFYSEAFF. The CDR3 DNA follows: TGTGCCATCAGTGAGTCAGTGTTCTACAGTGAAGCTTTCTTT. This sequence joins TRBV10-3 and TRBJ1-1; D gene unclear. CDR1 is ENHRY, CDR2 SYGVKD, per germline. The CDR3 is 14 residues long. V gave up 0 bases and J gave up 7 bases, with 12 bases separating them.

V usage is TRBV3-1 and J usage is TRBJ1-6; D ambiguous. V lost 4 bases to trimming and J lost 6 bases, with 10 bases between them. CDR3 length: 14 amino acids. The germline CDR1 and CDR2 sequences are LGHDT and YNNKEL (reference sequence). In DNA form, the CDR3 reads TGTGCCAGCAGCCCAGTCGGTCCTAATTCACCCCTCCACTTT. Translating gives CASSPVGPNSPLHF.

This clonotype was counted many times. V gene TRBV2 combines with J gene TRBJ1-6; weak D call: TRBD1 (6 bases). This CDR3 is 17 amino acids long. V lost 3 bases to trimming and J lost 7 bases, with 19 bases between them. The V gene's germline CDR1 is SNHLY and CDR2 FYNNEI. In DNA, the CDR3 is TGTGCCAGCAGTGATAGTCATGGCACAGGGTACAATTCACCCCTCCACTTT. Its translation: CASSDSHGTGYNSPLHF. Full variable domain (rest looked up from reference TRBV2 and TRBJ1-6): EPEVTQTPSHQVTQMGQEVILRCVPISNHLYFYWYRQILGQKVEFLVSFYNNEISEKSEIFDDQFSVERPDGSNFTLKIRSTKLEDSAMYFCASSDSHGTGYNSPLHFGNGTRLTVT.

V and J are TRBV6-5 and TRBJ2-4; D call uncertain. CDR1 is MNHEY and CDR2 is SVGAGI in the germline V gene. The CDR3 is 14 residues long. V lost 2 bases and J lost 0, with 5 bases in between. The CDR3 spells CASSYGVAKNIQYF. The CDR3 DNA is TGTGCCAGCAGTTACGGCGTAGCCAAAAACATTCAGTACTTC.

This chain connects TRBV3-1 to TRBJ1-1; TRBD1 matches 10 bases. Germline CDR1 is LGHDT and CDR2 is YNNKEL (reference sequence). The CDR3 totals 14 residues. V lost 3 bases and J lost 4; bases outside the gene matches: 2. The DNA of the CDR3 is TGTGCCAGCAGCCACAGGACAGGGGGCACTGAAGCTTTCTTT. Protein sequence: CASSHRTGGTEAFF.

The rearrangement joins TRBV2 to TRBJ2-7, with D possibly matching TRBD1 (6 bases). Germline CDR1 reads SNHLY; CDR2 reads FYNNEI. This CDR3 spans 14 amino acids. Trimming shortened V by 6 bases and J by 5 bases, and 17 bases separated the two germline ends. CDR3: CASSRPDRYHEQYV. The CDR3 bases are TGTGCCAGCAGCCGACCCGACAGGTACCACGAGCAGTACGTC.

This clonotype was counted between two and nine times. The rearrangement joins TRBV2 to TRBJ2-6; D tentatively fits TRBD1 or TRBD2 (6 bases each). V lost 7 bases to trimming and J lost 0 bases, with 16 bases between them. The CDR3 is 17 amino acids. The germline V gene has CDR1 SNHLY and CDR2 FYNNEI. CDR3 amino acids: CASNGGQFLSGANVLTF. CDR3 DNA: TGTGCCAGCAATGGGGGGCAGTTTCTCTCTGGGGCCAACGTCCTGACTTTC.

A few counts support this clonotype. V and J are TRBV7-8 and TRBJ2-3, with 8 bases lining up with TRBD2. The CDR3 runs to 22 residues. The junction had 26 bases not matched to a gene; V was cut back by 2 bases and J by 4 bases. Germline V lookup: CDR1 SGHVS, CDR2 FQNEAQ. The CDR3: CASSLWRNPGLVLLILPDTQYF. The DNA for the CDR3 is TGTGCCAGCAGCTTATGGCGGAACCCGGGACTAGTTTTGCTTATTCTACCAGATACGCAGTATTTT. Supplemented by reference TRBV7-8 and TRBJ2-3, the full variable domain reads GAGVSQSPRYKVAKRGQDVALRCDPISGHVSLFWYQQALGQGPEFLTYFQNEAQLDKSGLPSDRFFAERPEGSVSTLKIQRTQQEDSAVYLCASSLWRNPGLVLLILPDTQYFGPGTRLTVL.

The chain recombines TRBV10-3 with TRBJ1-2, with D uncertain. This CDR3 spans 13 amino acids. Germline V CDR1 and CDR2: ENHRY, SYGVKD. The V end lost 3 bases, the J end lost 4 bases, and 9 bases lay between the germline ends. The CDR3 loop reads CAISEGQVYGYTF. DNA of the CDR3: TGTGCCATCAGTGAAGGGCAGGTCTATGGCTACACCTTC.

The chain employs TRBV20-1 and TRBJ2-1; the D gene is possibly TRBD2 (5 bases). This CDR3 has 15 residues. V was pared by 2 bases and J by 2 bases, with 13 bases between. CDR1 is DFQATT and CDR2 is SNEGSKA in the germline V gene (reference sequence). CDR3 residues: CSARPTRFPYNEQFF. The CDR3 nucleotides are TGCAGTGCTAGACCCACTAGGTTCCCCTACAATGAGCAGTTCTTC.

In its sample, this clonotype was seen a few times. The CDR3 DNA sequence: TGTGCCAGCAAAGAAACAGGGTCTAATGAAAAACTGTTTTTT. Protein: CASKETGSNEKLFF. This rearrangement joins TRBV2 to TRBJ1-4; D possibly corresponds to TRBD1 (6 bases). Germline V gene sequence: CDR1 SNHLY, CDR2 FYNNEI. CDR3 length: 14 amino acids. V was clipped by 7 bases and J by 3 bases, with 12 bases between them.

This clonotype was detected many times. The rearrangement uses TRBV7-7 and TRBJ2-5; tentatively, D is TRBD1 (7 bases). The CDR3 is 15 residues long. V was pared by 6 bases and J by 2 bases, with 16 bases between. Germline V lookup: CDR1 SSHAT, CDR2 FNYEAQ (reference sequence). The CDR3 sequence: CASSHRRDRQETQYF. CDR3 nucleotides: TGTGCCAGCAGTCATAGGCGGGACAGACAAGAGACCCAGTACTTC.

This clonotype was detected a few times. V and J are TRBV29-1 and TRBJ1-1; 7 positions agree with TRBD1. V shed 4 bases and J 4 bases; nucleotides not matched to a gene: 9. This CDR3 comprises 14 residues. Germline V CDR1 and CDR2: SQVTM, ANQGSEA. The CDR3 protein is CSVVWGDRPTEAFF. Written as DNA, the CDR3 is TGCAGCGTTGTGTGGGGGGACAGACCCACTGAAGCTTTCTTT.

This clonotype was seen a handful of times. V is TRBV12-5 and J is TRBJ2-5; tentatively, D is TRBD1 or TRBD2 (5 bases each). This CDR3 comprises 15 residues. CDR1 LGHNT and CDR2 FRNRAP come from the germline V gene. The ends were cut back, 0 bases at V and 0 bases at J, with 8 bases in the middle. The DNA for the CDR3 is TGTGCTAGTGGTTTGGTCCAGGGACACCAAGAGACCCAGTACTTC. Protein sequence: CASGLVQGHQETQYF.

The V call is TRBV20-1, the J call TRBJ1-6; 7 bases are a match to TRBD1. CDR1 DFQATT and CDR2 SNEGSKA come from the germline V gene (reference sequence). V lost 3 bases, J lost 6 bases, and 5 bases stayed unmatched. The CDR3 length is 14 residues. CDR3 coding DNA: TGCAGTGCTAGTCCCCCAGGGGGTAATTCACCCCTCCACTTT. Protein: CSASPPGGNSPLHF.